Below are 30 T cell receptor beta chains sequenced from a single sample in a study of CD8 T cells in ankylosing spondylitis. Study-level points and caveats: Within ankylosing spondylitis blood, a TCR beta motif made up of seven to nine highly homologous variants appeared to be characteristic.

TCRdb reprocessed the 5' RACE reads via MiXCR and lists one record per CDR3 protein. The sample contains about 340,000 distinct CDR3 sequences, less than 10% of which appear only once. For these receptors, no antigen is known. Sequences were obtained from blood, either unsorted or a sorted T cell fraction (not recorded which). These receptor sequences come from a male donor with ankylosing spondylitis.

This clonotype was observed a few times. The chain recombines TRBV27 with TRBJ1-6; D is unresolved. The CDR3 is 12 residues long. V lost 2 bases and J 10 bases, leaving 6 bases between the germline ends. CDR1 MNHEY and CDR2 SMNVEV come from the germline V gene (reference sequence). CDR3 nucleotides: TGTGCCAGCAGTTTAGGAGGGTCACCCCTCCACTTT. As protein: CASSLGGSPLHF.

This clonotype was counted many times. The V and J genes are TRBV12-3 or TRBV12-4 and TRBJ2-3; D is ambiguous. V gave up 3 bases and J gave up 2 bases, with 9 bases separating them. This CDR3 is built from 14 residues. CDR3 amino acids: CASSLDVITDTQYF. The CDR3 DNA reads TGTGCCAGCAGTTTGGACGTCATCACAGATACGCAGTATTTT.

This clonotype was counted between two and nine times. The chain's CDR3 is CASTPRGFGGYTF. DNA of the CDR3: TGTGCCAGCACCCCGCGGGGATTCGGAGGCTACACCTTC. V gene TRBV2 combines with J gene TRBJ1-2; D gene unclear. Trimming pared 7 bases from V and 8 bases from J, leaving 17 bases between. There are 13 residues in the CDR3. CDR1 is SNHLY, CDR2 FYNNEI, per germline.

CDR3 residues: CASSLASLSSGEQYF. The CDR3 region has the DNA TGCGCCAGCAGCTTGGCATCGCTCTCGAGCGGCGAGCAGTACTTC. V gene TRBV5-1 combines with J gene TRBJ2-7; tentative D call: TRBD2 (5 bases). V was pared by 0 bases and J by 6 bases, with 16 bases between. This CDR3 has 15 amino acids. Germline V CDR1 and CDR2: SGHRS, YFSETQ.

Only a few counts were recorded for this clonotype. In DNA form, the CDR3 reads TGTGCCAGCAGCTTAAGTCGGCCGAAGAACACCGGGGAGCTGTTTTTT. This sequence encodes CASSLSRPKNTGELFF. This sequence joins TRBV7-3 and TRBJ2-2; D remains ambiguous. The CDR3 has 16 residues. CDR1 is SGHTA, CDR2 FQGTGA, per germline. V was cut by 1 base and J by 1 base, with 10 bases left in between.

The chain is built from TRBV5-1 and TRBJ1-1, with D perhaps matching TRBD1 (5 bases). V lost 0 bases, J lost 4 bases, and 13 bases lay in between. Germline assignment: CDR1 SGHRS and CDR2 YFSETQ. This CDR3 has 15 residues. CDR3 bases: TGCGCCAGCAGCTTGGAAGTCAGGAGGGGCACTGAAGCTTTCTTT. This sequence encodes CASSLEVRRGTEAFF. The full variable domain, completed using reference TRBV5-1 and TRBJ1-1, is KAGVTQTPRYLIKTRGQQVTLSCSPISGHRSVSWYQQTPGQGLQFLFEYFSETQRNKGNFPGRFSGRQFSNSRSEMNVSTLELGDSALYLCASSLEVRRGTEAFFGQGTRLTVV.

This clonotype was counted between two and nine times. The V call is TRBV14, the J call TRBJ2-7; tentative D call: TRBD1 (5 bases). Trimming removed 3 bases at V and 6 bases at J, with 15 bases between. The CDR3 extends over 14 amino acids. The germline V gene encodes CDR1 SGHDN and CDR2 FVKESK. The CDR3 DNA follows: TGTGCCAGCAGCCATTCTGGGCAGGGCAGCGAGCAGTACTTC. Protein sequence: CASSHSGQGSEQYF.

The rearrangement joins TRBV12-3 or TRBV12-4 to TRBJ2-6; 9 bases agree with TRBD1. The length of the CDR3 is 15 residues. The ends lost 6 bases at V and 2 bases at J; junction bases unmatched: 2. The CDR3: CASSTGGAGANVLTF. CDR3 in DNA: TGTGCCAGCAGCACAGGGGGCGCTGGGGCCAACGTCCTGACTTTC.

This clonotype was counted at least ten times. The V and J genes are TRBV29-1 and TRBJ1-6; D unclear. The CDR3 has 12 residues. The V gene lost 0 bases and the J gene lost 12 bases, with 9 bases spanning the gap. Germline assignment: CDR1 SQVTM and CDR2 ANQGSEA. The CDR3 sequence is CSVEDQDGPLHF. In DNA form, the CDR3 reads TGCAGCGTTGAAGATCAAGACGGACCCCTCCACTTT.

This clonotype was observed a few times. The CDR3 loop is CASSYRGRVTDTQYF. CDR3 DNA: TGTGCCAGCAGTTACCGAGGACGGGTCACAGATACGCAGTATTTT. This chain joins TRBV6-5 and TRBJ2-3; the D is unclear. This CDR3 region has 15 residues. In germline, CDR1 is MNHEY, CDR2 SVGAGI. V lost 2 bases to trimming and J lost 2 bases, with 11 bases between them.

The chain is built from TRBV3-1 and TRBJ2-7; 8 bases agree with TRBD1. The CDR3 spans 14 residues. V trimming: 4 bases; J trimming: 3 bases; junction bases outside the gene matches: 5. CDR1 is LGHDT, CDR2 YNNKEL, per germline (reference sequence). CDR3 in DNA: TGTGCCAGCAGCCTAGACAGGGGCGTCTACGAGCAGTACTTC. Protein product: CASSLDRGVYEQYF.

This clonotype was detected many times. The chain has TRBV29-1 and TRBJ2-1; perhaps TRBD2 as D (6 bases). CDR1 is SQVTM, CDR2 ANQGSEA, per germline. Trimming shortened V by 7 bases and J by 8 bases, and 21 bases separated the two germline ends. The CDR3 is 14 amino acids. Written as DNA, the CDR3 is TGCAGCGGTGCCCGCCTACACGGGGGAGATGAGCAGTTCTTC. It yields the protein CSGARLHGGDEQFF.

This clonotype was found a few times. The CDR3 bases are TGTGCCAGCAGGCCCGGGACAGAAGAGACCCAGTACTTC. Translated, it gives CASRPGTEETQYF. The chain couples TRBV28 to TRBJ2-5; 7 bases agree with TRBD1. The CDR3 is 13 amino acids. V gave up 6 bases and J gave up 3 bases; unmatched junction bases: 4. The germline CDR1 and CDR2 sequences are MDHEN and SYDVKM.

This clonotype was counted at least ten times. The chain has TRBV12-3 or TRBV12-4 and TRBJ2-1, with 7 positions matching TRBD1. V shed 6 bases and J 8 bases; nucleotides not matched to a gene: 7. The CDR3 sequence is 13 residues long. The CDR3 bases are TGTGCCAGCAGCCTACAGGGGCAGGATGAGCAGTTCTTC. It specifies CASSLQGQDEQFF.

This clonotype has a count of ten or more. DNA for the CDR3: TGTGCCAGCAGTTTGGTGCGCTCTGGGGCCAACGTCCTGACTTTC. It codes for CASSLVRSGANVLTF. This chain uses TRBV27 with TRBJ2-6; D not certain. V shed 3 bases and J shed 0 bases, with 6 bases lying between them. Germline CDR1 is MNHEY and CDR2 is SMNVEV (reference sequence). The CDR3 contains 15 residues.

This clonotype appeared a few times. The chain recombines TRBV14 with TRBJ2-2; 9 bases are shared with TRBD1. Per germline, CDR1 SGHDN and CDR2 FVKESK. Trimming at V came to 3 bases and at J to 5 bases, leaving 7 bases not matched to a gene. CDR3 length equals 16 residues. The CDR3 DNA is TGTGCCAGCAGCCATAGGAGGACAGGGGATACCGGGGAGCTGTTTTTT. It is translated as CASSHRRTGDTGELFF.

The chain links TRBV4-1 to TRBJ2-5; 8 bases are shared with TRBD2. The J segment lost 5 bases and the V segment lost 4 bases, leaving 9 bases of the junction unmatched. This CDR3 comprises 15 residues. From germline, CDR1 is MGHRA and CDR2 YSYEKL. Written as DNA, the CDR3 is TGCGCCAGCAGCCTTCCGGGGGGGCAGGTGGAGACCCAGTACTTC. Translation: CASSLPGGQVETQYF.

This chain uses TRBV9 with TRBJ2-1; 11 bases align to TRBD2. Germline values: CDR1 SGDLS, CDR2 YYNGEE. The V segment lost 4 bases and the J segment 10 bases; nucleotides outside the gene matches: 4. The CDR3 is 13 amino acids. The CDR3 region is CASSLGTSGEQFF. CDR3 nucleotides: TGTGCCAGCAGCTTAGGGACTAGCGGAGAGCAGTTCTTC.

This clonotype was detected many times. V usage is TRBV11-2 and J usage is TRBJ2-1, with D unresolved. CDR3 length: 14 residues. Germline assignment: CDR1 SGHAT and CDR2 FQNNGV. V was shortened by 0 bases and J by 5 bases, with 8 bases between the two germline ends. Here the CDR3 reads CASSLDRLDNEQFF. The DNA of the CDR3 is TGTGCCAGCAGCTTAGATCGGCTTGACAATGAGCAGTTCTTC.

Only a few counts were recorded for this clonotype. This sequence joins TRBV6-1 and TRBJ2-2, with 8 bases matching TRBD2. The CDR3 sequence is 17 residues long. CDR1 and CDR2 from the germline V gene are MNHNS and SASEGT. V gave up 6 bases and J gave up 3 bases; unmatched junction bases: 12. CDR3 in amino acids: CASSLYGGASDTGELFF. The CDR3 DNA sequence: TGTGCCAGCAGCCTCTACGGGGGGGCGTCGGACACCGGGGAGCTGTTTTTT.

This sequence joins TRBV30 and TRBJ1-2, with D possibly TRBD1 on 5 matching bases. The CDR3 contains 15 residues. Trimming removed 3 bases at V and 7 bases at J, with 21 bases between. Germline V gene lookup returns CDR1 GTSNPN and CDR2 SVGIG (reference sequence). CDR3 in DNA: TGTGCCTGGAGCCTACACTGGGGGAAAGTAGGTGGCTACACCTTC. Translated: CAWSLHWGKVGGYTF.

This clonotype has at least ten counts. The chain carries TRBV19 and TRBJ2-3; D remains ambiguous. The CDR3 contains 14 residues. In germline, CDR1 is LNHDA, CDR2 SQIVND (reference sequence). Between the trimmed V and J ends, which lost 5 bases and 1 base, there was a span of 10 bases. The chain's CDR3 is CASSAQGGTDTQYF. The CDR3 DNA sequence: TGTGCCAGTAGTGCCCAAGGAGGCACAGATACGCAGTATTTT.

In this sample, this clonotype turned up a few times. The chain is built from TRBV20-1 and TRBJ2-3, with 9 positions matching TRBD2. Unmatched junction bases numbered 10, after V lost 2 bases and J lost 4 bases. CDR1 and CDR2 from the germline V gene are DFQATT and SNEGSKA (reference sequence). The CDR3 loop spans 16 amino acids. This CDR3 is CSARPGLAESADTQYF. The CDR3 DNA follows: TGCAGTGCTAGACCGGGACTAGCCGAGTCGGCAGATACGCAGTATTTT.

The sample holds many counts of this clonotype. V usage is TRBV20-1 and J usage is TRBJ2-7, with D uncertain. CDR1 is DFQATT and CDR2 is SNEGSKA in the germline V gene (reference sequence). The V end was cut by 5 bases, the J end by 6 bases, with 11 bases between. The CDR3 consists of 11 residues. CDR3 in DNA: TGCAGTGCTGGCGGTCCTCTCGAGCAGTACTTC. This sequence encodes CSAGGPLEQYF.

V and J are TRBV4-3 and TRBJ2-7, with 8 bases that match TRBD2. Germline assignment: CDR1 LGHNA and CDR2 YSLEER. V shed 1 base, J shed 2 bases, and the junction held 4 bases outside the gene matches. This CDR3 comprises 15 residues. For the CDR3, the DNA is TGCGCCAGCAGCCAAGGGTTCGGGGGGGCCTACGAGCAGTACTTC. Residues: CASSQGFGGAYEQYF.

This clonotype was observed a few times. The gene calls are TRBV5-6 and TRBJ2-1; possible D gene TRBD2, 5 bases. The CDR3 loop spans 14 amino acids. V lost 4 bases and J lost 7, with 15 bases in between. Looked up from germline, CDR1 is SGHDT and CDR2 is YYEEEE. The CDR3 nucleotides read TGTGCCAGCAGCCAGAAGGGAGCTAGGAATGAGCAGTTCTTC. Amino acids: CASSQKGARNEQFF.

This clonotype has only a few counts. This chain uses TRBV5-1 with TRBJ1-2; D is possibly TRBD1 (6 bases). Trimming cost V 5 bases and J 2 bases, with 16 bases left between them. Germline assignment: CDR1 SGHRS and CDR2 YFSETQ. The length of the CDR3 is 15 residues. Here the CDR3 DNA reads TGCGCCAGCAGTCCTACGGACAGCAGAAACTATGGCTACACCTTC. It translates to CASSPTDSRNYGYTF. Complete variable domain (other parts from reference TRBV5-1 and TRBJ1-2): KAGVTQTPRYLIKTRGQQVTLSCSPISGHRSVSWYQQTPGQGLQFLFEYFSETQRNKGNFPGRFSGRQFSNSRSEMNVSTLELGDSALYLCASSPTDSRNYGYTFGSGTRLTVV.

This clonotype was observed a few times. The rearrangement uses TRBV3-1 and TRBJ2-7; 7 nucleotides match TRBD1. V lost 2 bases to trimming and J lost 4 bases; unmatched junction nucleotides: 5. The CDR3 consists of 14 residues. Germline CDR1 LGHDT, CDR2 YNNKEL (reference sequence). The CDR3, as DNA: TGTGCCAGCAGCCAACAGGGGGAAGTGTACGAGCAGTACTTC. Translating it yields CASSQQGEVYEQYF.

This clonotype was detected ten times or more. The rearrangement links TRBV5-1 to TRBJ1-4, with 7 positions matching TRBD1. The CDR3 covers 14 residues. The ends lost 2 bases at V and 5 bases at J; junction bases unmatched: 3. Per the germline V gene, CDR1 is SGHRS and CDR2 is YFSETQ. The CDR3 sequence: CASSFTGANEKLFF. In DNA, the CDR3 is TGCGCCAGCAGCTTTACAGGGGCAAATGAAAAACTGTTTTTT.

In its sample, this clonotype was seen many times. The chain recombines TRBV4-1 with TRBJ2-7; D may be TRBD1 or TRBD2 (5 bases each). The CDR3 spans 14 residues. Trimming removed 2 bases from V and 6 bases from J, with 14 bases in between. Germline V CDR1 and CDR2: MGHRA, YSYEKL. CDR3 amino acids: CASSQRDGLFEQYF. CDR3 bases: TGCGCCAGCAGCCAAAGGGACGGCCTCTTCGAGCAGTACTTC.